A single sample is the source of the 14 T cell receptor beta chains below, sequenced in a study of blood T cell repertoires in COVID-19. Generated by immunoSEQ multiplex PCR, the TCRdb table keeps only in-frame clones and is missing some. The sample yields 180,000 or so clones, over 75% seen once. Sequenced material: PBMCs or T cells enriched from blood (not recorded which). These receptor sequences come from a man aged 50-59 years who had recovered from COVID-19.

The chain carries TRBV7-9 and TRBJ2-7, with D possibly matching TRBD2 (6 bases). Germline-derived CDR1 and CDR2 are SEHNR and FQNEAQ (reference sequence). The CDR3 loop spans 16 amino acids. Trimming cost V 3 bases and J 2 bases, with 17 bases left between them. CDR3 protein: CASSFPRRDGPYEQYF. In nucleotides, the CDR3 is TGTGCCAGCAGCTTTCCTAGGAGGGACGGACCCTACGAGCAGTACTTC.

This rearrangement joins TRBV7-7 to TRBJ1-3; D is uncertain. The germline CDR1 and CDR2 sequences are SSHAT and FNYEAQ (reference sequence). The CDR3 is 13 amino acids. The CDR3 sequence is CASKRAPGNTIYF. CDR3 in DNA: TGTGCTAGTAAGCGGGCGCCTGGAAACACCATATATTTT.

This clone appeared a single time. The rearrangement uses TRBV2 and TRBJ2-5; D might be TRBD2 (6 bases). Trimming shortened V by 8 bases and J by 3 bases, and 16 bases separated the two germline ends. There are 14 residues in the CDR3. Looked up from germline, CDR1 is SNHLY and CDR2 is FYNNEI. The CDR3 sequence: CASLFSREKETQYF. DNA for the CDR3: TGTGCCAGCTTGTTTTCCCGGGAGAAAGAGACCCAGTACTTC. Variable domain in full (rest from reference TRBV2 and TRBJ2-5): EPEVTQTPSHQVTQMGQEVILRCVPISNHLYFYWYRQILGQKVEFLVSFYNNEISEKSEIFDDQFSVERPDGSNFTLKIRSTKLEDSAMYFCASLFSREKETQYFGPGTRLLVL.

This clone turned up a few times. The chain employs TRBV18 and TRBJ1-4; tentative D call: TRBD1 (5 bases). The CDR3 has 15 residues. The V gene's germline CDR1 is KGHSH and CDR2 LQKENI. The V gene lost 2 bases and the J gene lost 4 bases, with 11 bases spanning the gap. Here the CDR3 reads CASSPRGLFNEKLFF. As DNA, the CDR3 is TGTGCCAGCTCACCAAGGGGACTTTTTAATGAAAAACTGTTTTTT.

This chain links TRBV7-3 with TRBJ2-3, with 12 positions matching TRBD2. This CDR3 has 16 amino acids. V was clipped by 3 bases and J by 4 bases; unmatched bases: 5. CDR1 and CDR2 from the germline V gene are SGHTA and FQGTGA. The CDR3 region is CASSFQLAGGADTQYF. In DNA, the CDR3 is TGTGCCAGCAGCTTCCAACTAGCGGGAGGTGCAGATACGCAGTATTTT.

This clone was observed once. The CDR3 bases are TGTGCCAGCAGCCCGACAGGGGCAAATTCCACACCCCTCCACTTT. It is translated as CASSPTGANSTPLHF. The J gene is TRBJ1-6, the V gene TRBV7-2; 8 positions match TRBD1. Looked up from germline, CDR1 is SGHTA and CDR2 is FQGNSA. This CDR3 has 15 amino acids. J gave up 11 bases and V 5 bases, and 11 bases lay outside the gene matches.

The gene calls are TRBV9 and TRBJ1-1, with TRBD1 matching over 7 bases. The CDR3 is made up of 13 amino acids. The V gene's germline CDR1 is SGDLS and CDR2 YYNGEE. The junction had 6 bases not matched to a gene; V was cut back by 5 bases and J by 5 bases. CDR3 region: CASSRQGATEAFF. In DNA, the CDR3 is TGTGCCAGCAGTCGACAGGGAGCAACTGAAGCTTTCTTT.

The chain uses TRBV6-5 and TRBJ1-5, with TRBD1 matching 7 bases. The CDR3 loop spans 14 amino acids. Germline trimming cut 5 bases from V and 11 bases from J; bases unmatched to any gene: 12. Germline CDR1 is MNHEY and CDR2 is SVGAGI. DNA of the CDR3: TGTGCCAGCAGTCCAGGACGGCAGGGGGGATCCCAGCATTTT. Its translation: CASSPGRQGGSQHF.

The chain is built from TRBV27 and TRBJ1-2; D not resolved. Germline V gives CDR1 MNHEY, CDR2 SMNVEV (reference sequence). Trimming left V 9 bases short and J 7 bases short, with 27 bases between. CDR3 length equals 16 residues. The CDR3 region is CASRAEGAGAGIGYTF. The CDR3 nucleotides read TGTGCCAGTCGAGCAGAGGGTGCAGGTGCCGGGATTGGCTACACCTTC.

The J gene is TRBJ1-2, the V gene TRBV5-1; 7 bases map to TRBD1. CDR3 length: 18 amino acids. The germline V gene has CDR1 SGHRS and CDR2 YFSETQ. J lost 0 bases, V lost 4 bases, and 15 bases had no gene match. The CDR3 nucleotides are TGCGCCAGCAGCACGTCGGGACAGCGGTTTACGGCTAACTATGGCTACACCTTC. Residues: CASSTSGQRFTANYGYTF.

This clone has more than one count but fewer than ten. The chain joins TRBV28 to TRBJ2-7; 9 bases align to TRBD2. V was pared by 10 bases and J by 0 bases, with 4 bases of the junction left unmatched. CDR1 MDHEN and CDR2 SYDVKM come from the germline V gene. The CDR3 covers 13 residues. The CDR3 sequence is CATYSGSSYEQYF. The CDR3 DNA reads as TGTGCCACCTATAGCGGGAGCTCCTACGAGCAGTACTTC. The whole variable domain, remainder taken from reference TRBV28 and TRBJ2-7, is DVKVTQSSRYLVKRTGEKVFLECVQDMDHENMFWYRQDPGLGLRLIYFSYDVKMKEKGDIPEGYSVSREKKERFSLILESASTNQTSMYLCATYSGSSYEQYFGPGTRLTVT.

The chain has TRBV19 and TRBJ1-6; possibly TRBD1 for D (5 bases). Deletions cut 6 bases from V and 5 bases from J, with 11 bases between. Germline-derived CDR1 and CDR2 are LNHDA and SQIVND (reference sequence). The CDR3 is 14 residues long. CDR3 region: CASSGTVNNSPLHF. The CDR3 DNA reads as TGTGCCAGTAGCGGGACTGTTAATAATTCACCCCTCCACTTT.

The J gene is TRBJ1-5, the V gene TRBV19; D is ambiguous. CDR1 is LNHDA and CDR2 is SQIVND in the germline V gene (reference sequence). This CDR3 has 15 amino acids. V was shortened by 9 bases and J by 2 bases, with 17 bases between the two germline ends. CDR3 DNA: TGTGCCAGCGACCTTTGGCTTCGGGGCAATCAGCCCCAGCATTTT. Translating gives CASDLWLRGNQPQHF.

The rearrangement links TRBV19 to TRBJ2-1; TRBD2 agrees at 7 bases. The germline V gene has CDR1 LNHDA and CDR2 SQIVND (reference sequence). V lost 2 bases and J lost 4; bases outside the gene matches: 8. This CDR3 is 16 amino acids long. CDR3 sequence: CASSIRSGGGYNEQFF. In DNA form, the CDR3 reads TGTGCCAGTAGTATAAGGTCGGGAGGCGGGTACAATGAGCAGTTCTTC.